The 20 T cell receptor beta chains below all came from one sample that was sequenced in a study of T cells after posttransplantation cyclophosphamide. The method was immunoSEQ multiplex PCR; TCRdb's version includes in-frame clones alone and lacks a portion of them. The sample yields about 53,000 clones, more than 70% seen once. What was sequenced was PBMCs. Every receptor here comes from a man aged 30 to 45 with a blood cancer, CMV-positive, and with a related stem cell donor.

This clone has ten or more counts. The rearrangement links TRBV6-1 to TRBJ2-7, with unresolved D. Per germline, CDR1 MNHNS and CDR2 SASEGT. The CDR3 is 13 amino acids. V was clipped by 10 bases and J by 3 bases, with 16 bases between them. The CDR3 spells CATRRDLGYEQYF. As DNA, the CDR3 is TGTGCCACCCGGAGAGACCTGGGCTACGAGCAGTACTTC.

V and J are TRBV5-6 and TRBJ1-2; the D gene is possibly TRBD1 (6 bases). Trimming removed 6 bases at V and 8 bases at J, with 14 bases between. This CDR3 spans 12 amino acids. Germline V gives CDR1 SGHDT, CDR2 YYEEEE. The CDR3 DNA follows: TGTGCCAGCAAAAGGGGGGGGAACGGCTACACCTTC. As protein: CASKRGGNGYTF. The full variable domain, completed using reference TRBV5-6 and TRBJ1-2, is DAGVTQSPTHLIKTRGQQVTLRCSPKSGHDTVSWYQQALGQGPQFIFQYYEEEERQRGNFPDRFSGHQFPNYSSELNVNALLLGDSALYLCASKRGGNGYTFGSGTRLTVV.

This clone was seen a handful of times. V and J are TRBV19 and TRBJ2-1; 10 nucleotides line up with TRBD1. J lost 6 bases, V lost 5 bases, and 7 bases had no gene match. The CDR3 spans 15 residues. Germline V gene sequence: CDR1 LNHDA, CDR2 SQIVND (reference sequence). The CDR3 is CASSPGTGDSNEQFF. The CDR3 DNA reads as TGTGCCAGTAGTCCCGGGACAGGGGACTCCAATGAGCAGTTCTTC.

This clone appeared a few times. This rearrangement joins TRBV28 to TRBJ2-1, with 8 bases aligning to TRBD2. Germline V gene sequence: CDR1 MDHEN, CDR2 SYDVKM. The CDR3 length is 18 residues. After removal of 3 bases from V and 5 bases from J, the junction contained 15 bases not matched to a gene. CDR3 protein: CASSLSLGLGSVDNEQFF. The CDR3, as DNA: TGTGCCAGCAGTTTGTCCCTGGGACTAGGTTCGGTGGACAATGAGCAGTTCTTC. Using reference TRBV28 and TRBJ2-1 for the parts outside the CDR3, the full variable domain is DVKVTQSSRYLVKRTGEKVFLECVQDMDHENMFWYRQDPGLGLRLIYFSYDVKMKEKGDIPEGYSVSREKKERFSLILESASTNQTSMYLCASSLSLGLGSVDNEQFFGPGTRLTVL.

The table lists this clone with a few counts. This chain uses TRBV7-2 with TRBJ1-1, with 8 bases fitting TRBD1. The V gene end was trimmed by 6 bases and the J gene end by 1 base; junction bases not matched to a gene: 7. The CDR3 has 15 amino acids. The germline V gene has CDR1 SGHTA and CDR2 FQGNSA. The CDR3 sequence is CASRDRDRENTEAFF. As DNA, the CDR3 is TGTGCCAGCAGGGACAGGGACCGGGAGAACACTGAAGCTTTCTTT. The complete variable domain, with remaining parts taken from reference TRBV7-2 and TRBJ1-1, reads GAGVSQSPSNKVTEKGKDVELRCDPISGHTALYWYRQSLGQGLEFLIYFQGNSAPDKSGLPSDRFSAERTGGSVSTLTIQRTQQEDSAVYLCASRDRDRENTEAFFGQGTRLTVV.

The CDR3 protein is CASSPSTGEGNQPQHF. The CDR3 nucleotides are TGTGCCAGCTCACCTTCGACAGGGGAAGGCAATCAGCCCCAGCATTTT. The chain uses TRBV18 and TRBJ1-5; 8 positions agree with TRBD1. The CDR3 runs 16 residues. The germline CDR1 and CDR2 sequences are KGHSH and LQKENI. V shed 3 bases and J 2 bases; nucleotides not matched to a gene: 6.

This chain uses TRBV5-4 with TRBJ2-3; 8 positions match TRBD2. The V segment lost 3 bases and the J segment 1 base; nucleotides outside the gene matches: 7. The germline V gene encodes CDR1 SGHNT and CDR2 YYREEE (reference sequence). This CDR3 is built from 16 residues. The CDR3: CASSSVAGRRTDTQYF. The CDR3 DNA reads TGTGCCAGCAGCTCCGTAGCGGGACGACGCACAGATACGCAGTATTTT.

V is TRBV7-2 and J is TRBJ1-2; 7 nucleotides match TRBD1. Germline values: CDR1 SGHTA, CDR2 FQGNSA. This CDR3 spans 14 amino acids. The V segment lost 0 bases and the J segment 8 bases; nucleotides outside the gene matches: 6. The CDR3 region is CASSLAGGAGGYTF. In DNA form, the CDR3 reads TGTGCCAGCAGCTTAGCAGGGGGCGCGGGAGGCTACACCTTC.

The chain carries TRBV5-6 and TRBJ2-7, with D maybe TRBD1 (6 bases). In germline, CDR1 is SGHDT, CDR2 YYEEEE. V lost 1 base to trimming and J lost 3 bases, with 14 bases between them. CDR3 length equals 15 residues. This CDR3 reads CASSLNPLTGYEQYF. CDR3 in DNA: TGTGCCAGCAGCTTGAACCCACTGACAGGCTACGAGCAGTACTTC.

V usage is TRBV7-2 and J usage is TRBJ2-7, with a weak D call TRBD2 (6 bases). Between the trimmed V and J ends, which lost 0 bases and 2 bases, there was a span of 14 bases. CDR1 is SGHTA and CDR2 is FQGNSA in the germline V gene. CDR3 length equals 16 residues. DNA of the CDR3: TGTGCCAGCAGCTTAGCGGGACTGTCGAGGACCTACGAGCAGTACTTC. Encoded protein: CASSLAGLSRTYEQYF.

The rearrangement joins TRBV5-1 to TRBJ2-5; 7 nucleotides line up with TRBD2. CDR3 size: 15 residues. In germline, CDR1 is SGHRS, CDR2 YFSETQ. Losses at the gene ends were 0 bases for V and 5 bases for J; bases not matched to a gene: 7. DNA for the CDR3: TGCGCCAGCAGCTTGGGTGGGCTAGCGGATGAGACCCAGTACTTC. Translation: CASSLGGLADETQYF. Full variable domain (missing parts from reference TRBV5-1 and TRBJ2-5): KAGVTQTPRYLIKTRGQQVTLSCSPISGHRSVSWYQQTPGQGLQFLFEYFSETQRNKGNFPGRFSGRQFSNSRSEMNVSTLELGDSALYLCASSLGGLADETQYFGPGTRLLVL.

The rearrangement links TRBV6-5 to TRBJ2-1; weak D call: TRBD2 (7 bases). V shed 3 bases and J shed 8 bases, with 14 bases lying between them. The germline V gene has CDR1 MNHEY and CDR2 SVGAGI. CDR3 size: 14 residues. CDR3 in DNA: TGTGCCAGCAGTTATGATAAAGGGGGGGATGAGCAGTTCTTC. It encodes CASSYDKGGDEQFF.

J is TRBJ2-7 and V is TRBV4-3, with 8 bases fitting TRBD2. Germline CDR1 and CDR2: LGHNA and YSLEER. The CDR3 length is 18 residues. The V segment lost 0 bases and the J segment 0 bases; nucleotides outside the gene matches: 10. The CDR3 spells CASSQESAGARSSYEQYF. In DNA, the CDR3 is TGCGCCAGCAGCCAAGAGTCAGCGGGAGCCCGGAGCTCCTACGAGCAGTACTTC.

In this sample, this clone turned up once. The chain combines TRBV10-3 with TRBJ1-2, with TRBD1 matching 7 bases. Germline CDR1 reads ENHRY; CDR2 reads SYGVKD. Unmatched junction bases numbered 5, after V lost 3 bases and J lost 4 bases. The CDR3 length is 14 residues. This CDR3 reads CAISERQGIYGYTF. The CDR3 coding sequence is TGTGCCATCAGTGAAAGACAGGGAATCTATGGCTACACCTTC.

The gene calls are TRBV13 and TRBJ2-2; 9 positions match TRBD2. The germline V gene has CDR1 PRHDT and CDR2 FYEKMQ (reference sequence). V was pared by 4 bases and J by 5 bases, with 11 bases of the junction left unmatched. CDR3 size: 17 residues. The CDR3 here is CASSSIGAGGPTGELFF. DNA for the CDR3: TGTGCCAGCAGCTCCATCGGGGCGGGAGGGCCTACCGGGGAGCTGTTTTTT.

The CDR3 loop is CASSLASRLDAPAPLHF. CDR3 DNA sequence: TGCGCCAGCAGCTTGGCGTCCAGGCTCGATGCTCCGGCACCCCTCCACTTT. The chain uses TRBV5-1 and TRBJ1-6; D gene unclear. CDR1 is SGHRS, CDR2 YFSETQ, per germline. CDR3 length: 17 amino acids. Deletions cut 0 bases from V and 11 bases from J, with 21 bases between.

This chain uses TRBV11-2 with TRBJ1-3, with TRBD1 identical over 7 bases. The CDR3 spans 16 residues. With 4 bases clipped from V and 0 bases from J, the junction kept 6 bases outside the gene matches. Germline V gene data show CDR1 as SGHAT and CDR2 as FQNNGV. The DNA for the CDR3 is TGTGCCAGCAGCTCATCAGGGGGTGGCTCTGGAAACACCATATATTTT. Its protein is CASSSSGGGSGNTIYF.

The chain couples TRBV4-1 to TRBJ1-5; D gene unclear. V was trimmed by 1 base and J by 4 bases, leaving 11 bases between them. The CDR3 has 15 amino acids. The germline CDR1 and CDR2 sequences are MGHRA and YSYEKL. The CDR3 nucleotides are TGCGCCAGCAGCCAAGGATACGGTTTTAATCAGCCCCAGCATTTT. This codes for CASSQGYGFNQPQHF.

The J gene is TRBJ1-3, the V gene TRBV18, with a possible D match to TRBD1 (6 bases). This CDR3 region has 15 residues. The V gene's germline CDR1 is KGHSH and CDR2 LQKENI. V lost 3 bases to trimming and J lost 0 bases, with 9 bases between them. The CDR3 region is CASSPLDSSGNTIYF. Here the CDR3 DNA reads TGTGCCAGCTCACCCTTGGACAGCTCTGGAAACACCATATATTTT.

The CDR3 sequence is CASSYLQGGPNPRYMEQYF. Written as DNA, the CDR3 is TGTGCCAGCAGTTACTTACAGGGGGGACCGAACCCTCGGTACATGGAGCAGTACTTC. This chain connects TRBV6-7 to TRBJ2-7; 8 bases map to TRBD1. TRBV6-7 is labeled an ORF, and its function is uncertain. V shed 1 base and J 7 bases; nucleotides not matched to a gene: 21. CDR3 length: 19 residues.